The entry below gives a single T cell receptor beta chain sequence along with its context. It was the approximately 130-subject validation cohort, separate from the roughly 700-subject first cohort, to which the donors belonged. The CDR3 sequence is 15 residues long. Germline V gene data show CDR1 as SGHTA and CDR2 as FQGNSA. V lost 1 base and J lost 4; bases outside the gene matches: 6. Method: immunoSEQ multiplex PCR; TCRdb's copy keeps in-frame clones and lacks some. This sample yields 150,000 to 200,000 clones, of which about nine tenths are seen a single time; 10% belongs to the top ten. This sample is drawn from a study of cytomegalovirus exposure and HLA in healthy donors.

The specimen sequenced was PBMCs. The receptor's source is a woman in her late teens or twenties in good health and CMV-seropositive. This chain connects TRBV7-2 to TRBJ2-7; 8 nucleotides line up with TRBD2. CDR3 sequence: CASSLGGSGNYEQYF. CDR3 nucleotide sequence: TGTGCCAGCAGCTTAGGAGGTAGCGGGAATTACGAGCAGTACTTC.